This is a list of T cell receptor beta chains from one sample in a study of T cells in Graves' hyperthyroidism and ophthalmopathy. TCRdb analysed the multiplex PCR reads with MiXCR anew, one entry per CDR3 protein. The table includes a few hundred thousand distinct CDR3 sequences, about a sixth detected once. The source material was blood. All receptors derive from a woman aged 25 to 45 with Graves' hyperthyroidism. Each CDR3 is given with its conserved first and last residue. D genes are given only for firm matches. Expanded clones get a size class; other rows say once, few or many, or leave the size out.

CASSQTATELNSPLHF | TGCGCCAGCAGCCAAACGGCGACAGAGCTTAATTCACCCCTCCACTTT | TRBJ1-6 | 16 | NA | TRBV4-1 | few
CASSMESQDTEAFF | TGTGCCAGTAGTATGGAAAGCCAAGACACTGAAGCTTTCTTT | TRBJ1-1 | 14 | NA | TRBV19 | many
CASSELAGVGYNEQFF | TGTGCCAGCAGCGAACTAGCGGGAGTAGGTTACAATGAGCAGTTCTTC | TRBJ2-1 | 16 | TRBD2 | TRBV3-1 | many
CASSHEVPGQGSDEQYF | TGTGCCAGCTCCCACGAGGTTCCGGGACAGGGATCGGACGAGCAGTACTTC | TRBJ2-7 | 17 | TRBD1 | TRBV18 | many
CSVEEEVTVLNTEAFF | TGCAGCGTTGAAGAAGAGGTGACAGTCTTGAACACTGAAGCTTTCTTT | TRBJ1-1 | 16 | NA | TRBV29-1 | many
CASSAETNEQFF | TGTGCCAGCTCAGCCGAGACCAATGAGCAGTTCTTC | TRBJ2-1 | 12 | NA | TRBV18 | NA
CTSSLGIGTVTYEQYF | TGTACCAGCAGCTTGGGAATAGGGACAGTCACCTACGAGCAGTACTTC | TRBJ2-7 | 16 | TRBD1 | TRBV5-6 | NA
CASSSGWAGYNEQFF | TGCGCCAGCAGCTCGGGATGGGCGGGCTACAATGAGCAGTTCTTC | TRBJ2-1 | 15 | NA | TRBV5-1 | many
CASSLWTEYYGYTF | TGTGCCAGCAGCTTGTGGACCGAATACTATGGCTACACCTTC | TRBJ1-2 | 14 | NA | TRBV5-8 | NA
CASSLLGEGTEAFF | TGTGCCAGCAGTCTCCTAGGGGAGGGGACTGAAGCTTTCTTT | TRBJ1-1 | 14 | NA | TRBV27 | NA
CASRDGSSVPYEQYF | TGTGCCAGTAGGGATGGATCTAGCGTACCCTACGAGCAGTACTTC | TRBJ2-7 | 15 | NA | TRBV19 | few
CASSFSSSPDTQYF | TGTGCCAGCAGTTTCTCTTCTAGCCCAGATACGCAGTATTTT | TRBJ2-3 | 14 | NA | TRBV12-3/TRBV12-4 | many
CASSPISYEQYF | TGTGCCAGCAGTCCCATCTCCTACGAGCAGTACTTC | TRBJ2-7 | 12 | NA | TRBV28 | many
CASGLALGTASPYNEQFF | TGTGCTAGTGGTTTGGCCCTCGGGACTGCTAGCCCCTACAATGAGCAGTTCTTC | TRBJ2-1 | 18 | NA | TRBV12-5 | NA
CASSLALTGGGANVLTF | TGTGCCAGCAGCTTAGCGCTTACGGGGGGAGGGGCCAACGTCCTGACTTTC | TRBJ2-6 | 17 | TRBD2 | TRBV7-2 | NA
CASTYAEDGYTF | TGTGCCAGCACCTATGCTGAGGATGGCTACACCTTC | TRBJ1-2 | 12 | NA | TRBV6-1 | NA
CANSSLSYEQYF | TGTGCCAACAGTTCTTTATCCTACGAGCAGTACTTC | TRBJ2-7 | 12 | NA | TRBV12-3/TRBV12-4 | NA